The 7 T cell receptor beta chains presented below share a single source sample, sequenced in a study of technical replicates of blood from a few donors. Profiled with immunoSEQ multiplex PCR; TCRdb holds only in-frame clones, not every one. Among more than 60,000 clones listed, more than 85% were seen once. The sequenced sample was T cells isolated from PBMCs. These receptors all come from a human donor in good health.

The genes are TRBV7-2 and TRBJ2-1, with 9 bases matching TRBD1. Germline V gives CDR1 SGHTA, CDR2 FQGNSA. V lost 4 bases and J lost 4; bases outside the gene matches: 5. The CDR3 contains 15 residues. CDR3 bases: TGTGCCAGCAGCTCCGACAGGGGGACTTACAATGAGCAGTTCTTC. Translating it yields CASSSDRGTYNEQFF.

The V call is TRBV7-8, the J call TRBJ1-2, with unresolved D. This CDR3 spans 13 amino acids. Per the germline V gene, CDR1 is SGHVS and CDR2 is FQNEAQ. The V and J ends lost 5 bases and 3 bases respectively, with 10 bases between them. The CDR3 nucleotides are TGTGCCAGCAGCCCCGGGAGGGACTATGGCTACACCTTC. Amino acid sequence: CASSPGRDYGYTF.

About this clone itself: Compared with germline, one end of the junction differs, possibly owing to a read error. The gene calls are TRBV19 and TRBJ1-1, with D possibly matching TRBD1 (6 bases). The CDR3 extends over 12 amino acids. Germline-derived CDR1 and CDR2 are LNHDA and SQIVND (reference sequence). CDR3 sequence reads: CLLQGKNTEAFF. The CDR3 coding sequence is TGCCTACTACAGGGAAAGAACACTGAAGCTTTCTTT. The complete variable domain, with remaining parts taken from reference TRBV19 and TRBJ1-1, reads DGGITQSPKYLFRKEGQNVTLSCEQNLNHDAMYWYRQDPGQGLRLIYYSQIVNDFQKGDIAEGYSVSREKKESFPLTVTSAQKNPTAFYLCLLQGKNTEAFFGQGTRLTVV.

The V and J genes are TRBV19 and TRBJ1-1; unclear D gene. Germline assignment: CDR1 LNHDA and CDR2 SQIVND (reference sequence). The germline V and J ends were trimmed by 4 bases and 7 bases, with 7 bases remaining between them. This CDR3 comprises 11 residues. The CDR3 sequence is CASSTYLEAFF. The CDR3 coding sequence is TGTGCCAGTAGTACCTATCTTGAAGCTTTCTTT.

V usage is TRBV20-1 and J usage is TRBJ1-1; 7 nucleotides match TRBD1. The CDR3 consists of 11 residues. The V and J ends lost 4 bases and 10 bases, in that order; junction bases with no gene match: 6. Germline loops: CDR1 DFQATT, CDR2 SNEGSKA (reference sequence). CDR3 bases: TGCAGTGCTACGGCTGACAGGGTAGCTTTCTTT. Residues: CSATADRVAFF.

The rearrangement uses TRBV7-3 and TRBJ2-7; D is perhaps TRBD2 (6 bases). CDR3 length equals 14 residues. Germline V lookup: CDR1 SGHTA, CDR2 FQGTGA. Trimming stripped 0 bases from V and 0 bases from J, with 6 bases between. Written as DNA, the CDR3 is TGTGCCAGCAGCTTAACTAGCGGCTCCTACGAGCAGTACTTC. Amino acids: CASSLTSGSYEQYF.

The chain couples TRBV7-2 to TRBJ1-1; D might be TRBD1 (6 bases). The length of the CDR3 is 14 residues. Trimming cost V 1 base and J 4 bases, with 10 bases left between them. Germline V gene sequence: CDR1 SGHTA, CDR2 FQGNSA. CDR3 amino acids: CASSLGGGGTEAFF. The CDR3 DNA is TGTGCCAGCAGCTTAGGGGGAGGGGGCACTGAAGCTTTCTTT. Using reference TRBV7-2 and TRBJ1-1 for the parts outside the CDR3, the full variable domain is GAGVSQSPSNKVTEKGKDVELRCDPISGHTALYWYRQSLGQGLEFLIYFQGNSAPDKSGLPSDRFSAERTGGSVSTLTIQRTQQEDSAVYLCASSLGGGGTEAFFGQGTRLTVV.